This is a list of T cell receptor beta chains from one sample in a study of OX40 agonist ivuxolimab in advanced cancers. Sequencing used immunoSEQ multiplex PCR; TCRdb keeps in-frame clones, though not all of them. The sample comprises 20,000 to 30,000 clones, more than 80% of which are singletons, and about 8.1% rests with the top ten. The specimen was CD4+ or CD8+ T cells sorted from blood, collected in a trial of the OX40 agonist ivuxolimab. The receptor source for this set is an adult with an advanced solid tumor such as melanoma, head and neck, liver or kidney cancer. Both conserved end residues are part of each CDR3. Fields, in order: J gene, D gene, V gene, clone size, CDR3 DNA, CDR3 protein. D genes are given only for firm matches. Size is omitted from some rows. Given values are once, few, many or a class for expanded clones.

TRBJ2-7 TRBD1 TRBV19 few TGTGCCAGTAGTATAAATGGGGACAGGTCCCACGAGCAGTACTTC CASSINGDRSHEQYF
TRBJ1-1 NA TRBV2 few TGTGCCAGCAGTGAGGGGACAAAAAGCCGGAACACTGAAGCTTTCTTT CASSEGTKSRNTEAFF
TRBJ2-3 NA TRBV9 once TGTGCCAGCTCCGGCCCCGGGGTACTCCAGCCCTATAGCACAGATACGCAGTATTTT CASSGPGVLQPYSTDTQYF
TRBJ1-2 NA TRBV27 NA TGTGCCAGCAGTTTAGCCCCCACTAACTATGGCTACACCTTC CASSLAPTNYGYTF
TRBJ2-3 TRBD2 TRBV7-8 NA TGTGCCAGCAGCTTGAGCGGGGGGACAGATACGCAGTATTTT CASSLSGGTDTQYF
TRBJ1-4 TRBD1 TRBV4-3 NA TGCGCCAGCAGCCAAGATCTAGCGGACAGGGGAGAAAAACTGTTTTTT CASSQDLADRGEKLFF
TRBJ2-3 NA TRBV27 NA TGTGCCAGCAGCCCGGTTCCCAGGGATACGCAGTATTTT CASSPVPRDTQYF
TRBJ1-6 NA TRBV27 few TGTGCCAGCAGTTTAGATAATTCACCCCTCCACTTT CASSLDNSPLHF
TRBJ2-1 NA TRBV6-4 NA TGTGCCAGCAGTGACCGGGGAGACGGGGGATACAATGAGCAGTTCTTC CASSDRGDGGYNEQFF
TRBJ1-2 NA TRBV9 few TGTGCCAGCAGCGTAGCTTCGGGTTATGGCTACACCTTC CASSVASGYGYTF
TRBJ2-1 NA TRBV7-2 NA TGTGCCAGCACAAACTCTGGAGGGTACAGCTCCTACAATGAGCAGTTCTTC CASTNSGGYSSYNEQFF
TRBJ1-2 NA TRBV23-1 NA TGCGCCAGCAGTCAAGTTCCCTTGGGGGGCTACACCTTC CASSQVPLGGYTF
TRBJ2-7 TRBD2 TRBV4-3 NA TGCGCCAGCAGCCAAGCCAGGGAGGGGACCGCCTACGAGCAGTACTTC CASSQAREGTAYEQYF
TRBJ1-4 NA TRBV9 NA TGTGCCAGCAGCGTAGGGGGGGACGGTTTTGAAAAACTGTTTTTT CASSVGGDGFEKLFF
TRBJ1-5 NA TRBV4-1 NA TGCGCCAGCAGCCCCGGGGGGCAGCCCCAGCATTTT CASSPGGQPQHF
TRBJ1-2 TRBD1 TRBV7-8 NA TGTGCCAGCAGCCCGAGGGGTGGGACAGGGCCCGGTGGGGGCTACACCTTC CASSPRGGTGPGGGYTF
TRBJ1-1 NA TRBV6-6 once TGTGCCAGCACCGTCGGGATTGAAGCTTTCTTT CASTVGIEAFF
TRBJ2-1 NA TRBV6-5 NA TGTGCCAGCAGTTACGGCAGTCCCAATGAGCAGTTCTTC CASSYGSPNEQFF
TRBJ1-1 NA TRBV2 once TGTGCCAGCAGTGAATTGGCCCCCGGGGCTTTCTTT CASSELAPGAFF
TRBJ1-4 TRBD1 TRBV2 NA TGTGCCACCGTTGGTTCCGTACAGGGGGTGTATGAAAAACTGTTTTTT CATVGSVQGVYEKLFF
TRBJ1-4 NA TRBV9 NA TGTGCCAGCAGCCCATTCGGCGGGAAGGGAGATGAAAAACTGTTTTTT CASSPFGGKGDEKLFF
TRBJ2-1 TRBD1 TRBV19 NA TGTGCCAGTAGACAACGTGACACAGGGGCCATAAACTACAATGAGCAGTTCTTC CASRQRDTGAINYNEQFF
TRBJ1-2 NA TRBV19 NA TGTGCCAGTAGTATAGACAAGGGAGGGTCCAGGAGCTACACCTTC CASSIDKGGSRSYTF
TRBJ2-1 NA TRBV7-9 NA TGTGCCAGCAGCTTTCGGGGATCCCACGATGAGCAGTTCTTC CASSFRGSHDEQFF
TRBJ1-5 NA TRBV11-2 NA TGTGCCAGCAGCTTAGACAGTATCATCAATCAGCCCCAGCATTTT CASSLDSIINQPQHF
TRBJ1-1 TRBD1 TRBV19 few TGTGCCAGTATACCCCGGGACAGGGGAGCGAACACTGAAGCTTTCTTT CASIPRDRGANTEAFF
TRBJ1-2 TRBD1 TRBV2 NA TGTGCCAGCTTGGGGGACAGGGTTTATGGCTACACCTTC CASLGDRVYGYTF
TRBJ1-1 NA TRBV5-1 NA TGCGCCAGCGCAAGGGGTAGGAACACTGAAGCTTTCTTT CASARGRNTEAFF
TRBJ2-7 NA TRBV7-9 medium-sized TGTGCCAGCAGCGGGGGACCGACCTACGAGCAGTACTTC CASSGGPTYEQYF
TRBJ1-6 NA TRBV9 NA TGTGCCAGCAGCGTAAGGAGACTTAATTCACCCCTCCACTTT CASSVRRLNSPLHF
TRBJ2-4 NA TRBV5-1 NA TGCGCCAGCAGCTCACCAGAAAACATTCAGTACTTC CASSSPENIQYF
TRBJ2-6 NA TRBV21-1 NA TGTGCCAGCAGCCCCAGGGGGTCTGGGGCCAACGTCCTGACTTTC CASSPRGSGANVLTF
TRBJ1-4 TRBD1 TRBV4-2 NA TGTGCCAGCAGCCAAGATACAGGGGGCAGTGAAAAACTGTTTTTT CASSQDTGGSEKLFF
TRBJ1-1 TRBD1 TRBV6-5 few TGTGCCAGCAGTTGGGGGACAGGGCCCACTGAAGCTTTCTTT CASSWGTGPTEAFF
TRBJ2-1 TRBD1 TRBV4-1 NA TGCGCCAGCAGCCCGGGACAGGGGGCCTATGAGCAGTTCTTC CASSPGQGAYEQFF
TRBJ1-1 NA TRBV7-9 once TGTGCCAGCAGCGGGCGTAACACTGAAGCTTTCTTT CASSGRNTEAFF
TRBJ2-7 NA TRBV27 NA TGTGCCAGCATGACCTACTCCTACGAGCAGTACTTC CASMTYSYEQYF
TRBJ1-3 NA TRBV7-2 NA TGTGCCAGCAGCCGCGGGACGCCCGGAAACACCATATATTTT CASSRGTPGNTIYF
TRBJ2-1 TRBD2 TRBV5-1 NA TGCGCCAGCAGCGTGTCGGGGACTAGCTCCTACAATGAGCAGTTCTTC CASSVSGTSSYNEQFF
TRBJ1-5 TRBD1 TRBV6-4 NA TGTGCCAGCACCTCAGGGGGACAGGGGGGAAAGCTCCATAGCAATCAGCCCCAGCATTTT CASTSGGQGGKLHSNQPQHF